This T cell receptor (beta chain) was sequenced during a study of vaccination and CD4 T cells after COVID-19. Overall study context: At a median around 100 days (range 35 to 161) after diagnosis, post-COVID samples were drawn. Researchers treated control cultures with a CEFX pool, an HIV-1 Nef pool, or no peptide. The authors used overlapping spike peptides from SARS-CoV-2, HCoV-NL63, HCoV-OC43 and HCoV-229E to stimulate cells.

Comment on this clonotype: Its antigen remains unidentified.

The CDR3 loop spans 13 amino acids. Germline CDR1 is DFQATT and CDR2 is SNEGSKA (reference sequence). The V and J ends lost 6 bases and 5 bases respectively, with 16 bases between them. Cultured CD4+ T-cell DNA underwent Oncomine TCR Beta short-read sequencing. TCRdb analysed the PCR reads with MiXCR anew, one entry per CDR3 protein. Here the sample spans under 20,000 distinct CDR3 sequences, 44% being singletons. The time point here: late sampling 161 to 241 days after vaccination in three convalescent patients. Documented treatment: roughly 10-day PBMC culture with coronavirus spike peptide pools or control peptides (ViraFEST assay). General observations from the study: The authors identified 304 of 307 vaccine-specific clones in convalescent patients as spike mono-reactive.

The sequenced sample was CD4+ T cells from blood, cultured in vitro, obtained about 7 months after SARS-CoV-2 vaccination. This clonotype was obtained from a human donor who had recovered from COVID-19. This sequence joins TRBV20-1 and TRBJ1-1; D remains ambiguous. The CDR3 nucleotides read TGCAGTGCCTCCTCGCCGGCGGCTACTGAAGCTTTCTTT. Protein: CSASSPAATEAFF.